This TCR beta chain was identified in a study of cytomegalovirus exposure and HLA in healthy donors. Looked up from germline, CDR1 is ENHRY and CDR2 is SYGVKD. V lost 2 bases and J lost 0, with 13 bases in between. The CDR3 contains 16 residues. It was with 60 Vbeta and 13 Jbeta primers that the PCR ran. Sequencing used immunoSEQ multiplex PCR; TCRdb keeps in-frame clones, though not all of them. The sample includes 150,000 to 200,000 clones, 70% to 80% of them seen just once. The sequence derives from a man aged 25-45 years in good health and CMV-seronegative. The sequencing input was PBMCs. The J gene is TRBJ1-1, the V gene TRBV10-3; the D is unclear. CDR3 in DNA: TGTGCCATCAGTGAGGGGATAGGGAGGATGAACACTGAAGCTTTCTTT. Its protein product is CAISEGIGRMNTEAFF.